These T cell receptor beta chains were read from a single sample in a study of blood T cell repertoires in COVID-19. Sequencing used immunoSEQ multiplex PCR; TCRdb keeps in-frame clones, though not all of them. The table shows 200,000 to 250,000 clones, with 86% occurring only once. Specimen: PBMCs or T cells enriched from blood (not recorded which). All receptors come from a woman in her fifties or sixties in a cohort exposed to, infected with or recovered from COVID-19 (not recorded which). The CDR3 runs from the conserved cysteine through the conserved F or W. The order of the fields is J gene, clone size, V gene, D gene, CDR3 DNA, CDR3 protein. A D gene is named only where the DNA matches it firmly. Clone size, where shown, is once, few, many, or a class for clones that have expanded.

j_gene: TRBJ2-7; abundance: -; v_gene: TRBV5-1; d_gene: TRBD1; CDR3nt: TGCGCCAGCAGCTTGGCCACAGGGGCTTACGAGCAGTACTTC; CDR3aa: CASSLATGAYEQYF
j_gene: TRBJ2-5; abundance: -; v_gene: TRBV30; d_gene: -; CDR3nt: TGTGCCTGGAGCTTCAGGGGTCCCCAAGAGACCCAGTACTTC; CDR3aa: CAWSFRGPQETQYF
j_gene: TRBJ1-3; abundance: -; v_gene: TRBV6-5; d_gene: -; CDR3nt: TGTGCCAGCAGCCGAACAGGGACATCGGAAAACACCATATATTTT; CDR3aa: CASSRTGTSENTIYF
j_gene: TRBJ1-6; abundance: -; v_gene: TRBV28; d_gene: TRBD1; CDR3nt: TGTGCCAGCCATTCGGGACAGGTCAATAATTCACCCCTCCACTTT; CDR3aa: CASHSGQVNNSPLHF
j_gene: TRBJ2-5; abundance: -; v_gene: TRBV4-1; d_gene: TRBD2; CDR3nt: TGCGCCAGCAGCCAAGATCGACTAGCGGGGCAAGAGACCCAGTACTTC; CDR3aa: CASSQDRLAGQETQYF
j_gene: TRBJ2-1; abundance: once; v_gene: TRBV5-1; d_gene: TRBD2; CDR3nt: TGCGCCAGCAGCTTGGGAGCGGGGGGGCTGAATCCCGACAATGAGCAGTTCTTC; CDR3aa: CASSLGAGGLNPDNEQFF
j_gene: TRBJ2-1; abundance: -; v_gene: TRBV28; d_gene: -; CDR3nt: TGTGCCAGCAGTACTTCCAATGAGCAGTTCTTC; CDR3aa: CASSTSNEQFF
j_gene: TRBJ1-2; abundance: few; v_gene: TRBV7-2; d_gene: TRBD1; CDR3nt: TGTGCCAGCAGCTTAAGGACAGGGGGTGGCTACACCTTC; CDR3aa: CASSLRTGGGYTF
j_gene: TRBJ1-3; abundance: -; v_gene: TRBV5-1; d_gene: -; CDR3nt: TGCGCCAGCAGCTTGACTAGCTTTGGAAACACCATATATTTT; CDR3aa: CASSLTSFGNTIYF
j_gene: TRBJ1-6; abundance: -; v_gene: TRBV6-6; d_gene: -; CDR3nt: TGTGCCAGCAGTTACTCCGGTTCACCCCTCCACTTT; CDR3aa: CASSYSGSPLHF
j_gene: TRBJ2-3; abundance: -; v_gene: TRBV9; d_gene: -; CDR3nt: TGTGCCAGCAGCGTAGAACGGTCCACAGATACGCAGTATTTT; CDR3aa: CASSVERSTDTQYF
j_gene: TRBJ1-1; abundance: -; v_gene: TRBV18; d_gene: -; CDR3nt: TGTGCCAGCTCAACTACAGGCGGCCTGGGGGCTTTCTTT; CDR3aa: CASSTTGGLGAFF
j_gene: TRBJ1-5; abundance: -; v_gene: TRBV19; d_gene: -; CDR3nt: TGTGCCACCGCGGGGAAGGGGCTGGGGCCCCAGCATTTT; CDR3aa: CATAGKGLGPQHF
j_gene: TRBJ1-1; abundance: -; v_gene: TRBV5-1; d_gene: -; CDR3nt: TGCGCCAGCAGCGGTGATGGCATGAACACTGAAGCTTTCTTT; CDR3aa: CASSGDGMNTEAFF
j_gene: TRBJ1-3; abundance: -; v_gene: TRBV7-2; d_gene: -; CDR3nt: TGTGCCAGCAGCTCCGACAGGCTCTCTGGAAACACCATATATTTT; CDR3aa: CASSSDRLSGNTIYF
j_gene: TRBJ2-2; abundance: once; v_gene: TRBV6-5; d_gene: TRBD1; CDR3nt: TGTGCCAGCCTCCCCAGGGGGACCGGGGAGCTGTTTTTT; CDR3aa: CASLPRGTGELFF
j_gene: TRBJ1-2; abundance: -; v_gene: TRBV25-1; d_gene: -; CDR3nt: TGTGCCAGCACTGGGGCGGTTGGCTACACCTTC; CDR3aa: CASTGAVGYTF
j_gene: TRBJ2-3; abundance: -; v_gene: TRBV2; d_gene: TRBD1; CDR3nt: TGTGCCAGCAGTGGACAGGGGACCAGCACAGATACGCAGTATTTT; CDR3aa: CASSGQGTSTDTQYF
j_gene: TRBJ1-5; abundance: -; v_gene: TRBV4-1; d_gene: -; CDR3nt: TGCGCCAGCAGCCAAGAGGGTCTAAGCAGGGCAGTCAGCAATCAGCCCCAGCATTTT; CDR3aa: CASSQEGLSRAVSNQPQHF
j_gene: TRBJ2-5; abundance: -; v_gene: TRBV7-9; d_gene: TRBD1; CDR3nt: TGTGCCAGCAGCCCCGGACAGGGGAGTCAAGAGACCCAGTACTTC; CDR3aa: CASSPGQGSQETQYF
j_gene: TRBJ1-6; abundance: few; v_gene: TRBV30; d_gene: -; CDR3nt: TGTGCCTCTTCCCTTTCCGGGACTTATTCACCCCTCCACTTT; CDR3aa: CASSLSGTYSPLHF
j_gene: TRBJ2-7; abundance: -; v_gene: TRBV7-7; d_gene: TRBD1; CDR3nt: TGTGCTAGCAGTTCAAGTCCAGGGGGCTTTGACGAGCAGTACTTC; CDR3aa: CASSSSPGGFDEQYF
j_gene: TRBJ1-1; abundance: -; v_gene: TRBV5-1; d_gene: -; CDR3nt: TGCGCCAGCAGCTTGGATGTAGGGGCGCGAACTGAAGCTTTCTTT; CDR3aa: CASSLDVGARTEAFF
j_gene: TRBJ1-6; abundance: -; v_gene: TRBV2; d_gene: -; CDR3nt: TGTGCCGGGAAGAGAGGGCAGGACTCACCCCTCCACTTT; CDR3aa: CAGKRGQDSPLHF
j_gene: TRBJ1-2; abundance: -; v_gene: TRBV7-3; d_gene: -; CDR3nt: TGTGCCAGCAGCTTAAGAGGCACGTCTAACTATGGCTACACCTTC; CDR3aa: CASSLRGTSNYGYTF
j_gene: TRBJ1-4; abundance: -; v_gene: TRBV10-3; d_gene: TRBD1; CDR3nt: TGTGCCATCAGGCTCGGGACAGGGAATGAAAAACTGTTTTTT; CDR3aa: CAIRLGTGNEKLFF
j_gene: TRBJ1-2; abundance: -; v_gene: TRBV27; d_gene: -; CDR3nt: TGTGCCAGCAGCCCAGGACACAGGTTGCCATTCTATGGCTACACCTTC; CDR3aa: CASSPGHRLPFYGYTF
j_gene: TRBJ2-7; abundance: -; v_gene: TRBV24-1; d_gene: TRBD1; CDR3nt: TGTGCCACCAGTGGCAGGGGGCAGTACGAGCAGTACTTC; CDR3aa: CATSGRGQYEQYF
j_gene: TRBJ1-5; abundance: -; v_gene: TRBV30; d_gene: -; CDR3nt: TGTGCCTGGAGCACTGGCAATCAGCCCCAGCATTTT; CDR3aa: CAWSTGNQPQHF
j_gene: TRBJ1-2; abundance: -; v_gene: TRBV12-3/TRBV12-4; d_gene: -; CDR3nt: TGTGCCAGCACGAGGGTTTCTGGGGGCTACACCTTC; CDR3aa: CASTRVSGGYTF
j_gene: TRBJ1-2; abundance: -; v_gene: TRBV5-1; d_gene: TRBD1; CDR3nt: TGCGCCAGCAGCTTGGATGAGGGGGCAAGAGGCTACACCTTC; CDR3aa: CASSLDEGARGYTF
j_gene: TRBJ1-6; abundance: -; v_gene: TRBV10-1; d_gene: -; CDR3nt: TGCGCCAGCAGTGGCCCATCGGGGAGTTCCTATAATTCACCCCTCCACTTT; CDR3aa: CASSGPSGSSYNSPLHF
j_gene: TRBJ2-3; abundance: -; v_gene: TRBV28; d_gene: TRBD1; CDR3nt: TGTGCCAGCAGGAGGACAGGGTTCACAGATACGCAGTATTTT; CDR3aa: CASRRTGFTDTQYF
j_gene: TRBJ1-2; abundance: -; v_gene: TRBV5-1; d_gene: -; CDR3nt: TGCGCCAGCAGCTTGGCCGCGGTCTTAGGCTACACCTTC; CDR3aa: CASSLAAVLGYTF
j_gene: TRBJ2-7; abundance: -; v_gene: TRBV4-3; d_gene: -; CDR3nt: TGCGCCAGCAGCCTCGAGGCTACCTCCTACGAGCAGTACTTC; CDR3aa: CASSLEATSYEQYF
j_gene: TRBJ1-1; abundance: -; v_gene: TRBV5-1; d_gene: -; CDR3nt: TGCGCCAGCAGCTACAAAATACAGGGTGGGGTCGCTGAAGCTTTCTTT; CDR3aa: CASSYKIQGGVAEAFF
j_gene: TRBJ1-6; abundance: -; v_gene: TRBV11-2; d_gene: -; CDR3nt: TGTGCCAGCAGCCCCCCAGGGTGGCCGTATAATTCACCCCTCCACTTT; CDR3aa: CASSPPGWPYNSPLHF
j_gene: TRBJ2-2; abundance: -; v_gene: TRBV30; d_gene: -; CDR3nt: TGTGCCTGGAGTGGGCCCGGGGAGCTGTTTTTT; CDR3aa: CAWSGPGELFF
j_gene: TRBJ1-4; abundance: once; v_gene: TRBV5-1; d_gene: -; CDR3nt: TGCGCCAGCAGCTTGGCCGAGGGTACTAATGAAAAACTGTTTTTT; CDR3aa: CASSLAEGTNEKLFF
j_gene: TRBJ1-5; abundance: -; v_gene: TRBV28; d_gene: -; CDR3nt: TGTGCCAGCAGTTCCTTCCCAAGGGAGAGGGTCGGGCAGCCCCAGCATTTT; CDR3aa: CASSSFPRERVGQPQHF
j_gene: TRBJ1-2; abundance: -; v_gene: TRBV5-1; d_gene: TRBD1; CDR3nt: TGCGCCAGCAGCTTATACGGGACAGGGGGGTATGGCTACACCTTC; CDR3aa: CASSLYGTGGYGYTF
j_gene: TRBJ2-1; abundance: -; v_gene: TRBV29-1; d_gene: TRBD2; CDR3nt: TGCAGCGTAGTCCCATGGGCGGGGGTTATGAATGAGCAGTTCTTC; CDR3aa: CSVVPWAGVMNEQFF
j_gene: TRBJ1-3; abundance: once; v_gene: TRBV7-2; d_gene: TRBD1; CDR3nt: TGTGCCAGCAGCCTAAGAAGGGGGCCTAGACCTGGAAACACCATATATTTT; CDR3aa: CASSLRRGPRPGNTIYF
j_gene: TRBJ1-1; abundance: once; v_gene: TRBV2; d_gene: -; CDR3nt: TGTGCCAGCAGTGAAGGACAAAAGATGACTGAAGCTTTCTTT; CDR3aa: CASSEGQKMTEAFF
j_gene: TRBJ2-7; abundance: -; v_gene: TRBV27; d_gene: TRBD2; CDR3nt: TGTGCCAGCAGTTTTATAGCGGGGTCTTTCGAGCAGTACTTC; CDR3aa: CASSFIAGSFEQYF
j_gene: TRBJ2-7; abundance: -; v_gene: TRBV10-3; d_gene: TRBD2; CDR3nt: TGTGCCATCAGGGATAGCGGGGGACCCGAGCAGTACTTC; CDR3aa: CAIRDSGGPEQYF
j_gene: TRBJ1-1; abundance: -; v_gene: TRBV28; d_gene: -; CDR3nt: TGTGCCAGCAGTTTCGCCGGTCGGGGAGCTTTCTTT; CDR3aa: CASSFAGRGAFF
j_gene: TRBJ1-5; abundance: -; v_gene: TRBV4-3; d_gene: TRBD1; CDR3nt: TGCGCCAGCAGTCCCACCACAGGGGAAGGCAATCAGCCCCAGCATTTT; CDR3aa: CASSPTTGEGNQPQHF
j_gene: TRBJ2-5; abundance: -; v_gene: TRBV5-1; d_gene: TRBD2; CDR3nt: TGCGCCAGCAGCTTGGATTGGCGGGGGGAAGAGACCCAGTACTTC; CDR3aa: CASSLDWRGEETQYF
j_gene: TRBJ1-5; abundance: -; v_gene: TRBV3-1/TRBV3-2; d_gene: TRBD1; CDR3nt: TGTGCCAGCAGCCTACAGGGGGCGCCCCGACAGCCCCAGCATTTT; CDR3aa: CASSLQGAPRQPQHF
j_gene: TRBJ2-5; abundance: -; v_gene: TRBV9; d_gene: -; CDR3nt: TGTGCCAGCAGCCCCCAAAGGGGTGAGACCCAGTACTTC; CDR3aa: CASSPQRGETQYF
j_gene: TRBJ2-4; abundance: -; v_gene: TRBV2; d_gene: -; CDR3nt: TGTGCCAGCAGTGAAGATCCGGACACCGTTCAGTACTTC; CDR3aa: CASSEDPDTVQYF
j_gene: TRBJ1-6; abundance: -; v_gene: TRBV27; d_gene: -; CDR3nt: TGTGCCAGCAGTTTAAAGACAGGTTACTATAATTCACCCCTCCACTTT; CDR3aa: CASSLKTGYYNSPLHF
j_gene: TRBJ1-1; abundance: -; v_gene: TRBV5-8; d_gene: -; CDR3nt: TGTGCCAGCAGCCTAGAAGTGAACACTGAAGCTTTCTTT; CDR3aa: CASSLEVNTEAFF
j_gene: TRBJ1-1; abundance: -; v_gene: TRBV27; d_gene: -; CDR3nt: TGTGCCAGGGACCCGAGGAGGAGGACAGAACAGAACACTGAAGCTTTCTTT; CDR3aa: CARDPRRRTEQNTEAFF
j_gene: TRBJ2-1; abundance: -; v_gene: TRBV7-3; d_gene: -; CDR3nt: TGTGCCAGCAGCGTCACTAGAAGCTCCTACAATGAGCAGTTCTTC; CDR3aa: CASSVTRSSYNEQFF
j_gene: TRBJ1-6; abundance: -; v_gene: TRBV3-1/TRBV3-2; d_gene: TRBD1; CDR3nt: TGTGCCAGCAGCCAGGGGACAGCCAATTCACCCCTCCACTTT; CDR3aa: CASSQGTANSPLHF
j_gene: TRBJ2-5; abundance: -; v_gene: TRBV5-1; d_gene: TRBD2; CDR3nt: TGCGCCAGCAGCTTGGCCTTGCGGGGGGGCGAAGAGACCCAGTACTTC; CDR3aa: CASSLALRGGEETQYF
j_gene: TRBJ2-3; abundance: -; v_gene: TRBV28; d_gene: -; CDR3nt: TGTGCCAGCGGAAGGGGGGGGGCGAAAGATACGCAGTATTTT; CDR3aa: CASGRGGAKDTQYF